This T cell receptor (beta chain) was identified during a study of OX40 agonist ivuxolimab in advanced cancers. Whole-study results and caveats: Specificity for antigen went undetermined in the expanded peripheral T cells. Expanded clones were, on average, more numerous among CD8+ T cells than CD4+. Among patients with partial responses at 0.1-3.0 mg/kg, clonal expansion was among the lowest.

Note on this clone: Its antigen is unknown. Other nucleotide sequences in the sample specify the same CDR3.

This CDR3 spans 16 amino acids. V dropped 0 bases and J dropped 1; count of bases not matched to a gene: 3. Germline V lookup: CDR1 SGDLS, CDR2 YYNGEE. Using immunoSEQ multiplex PCR, the repertoire was profiled, and TCRdb retains in-frame clones only, with some absent. The sample has 65,000 to 90,000 clones, roughly 90% seen once. The sample in question was CD4+ or CD8+ T cells sorted from blood, obtained in a trial of the OX40 agonist ivuxolimab. The rearrangement uses TRBV9 and TRBJ2-5; 10 bases line up with TRBD2. The receptor was isolated from an adult with an advanced solid tumor such as melanoma, head and neck, liver or kidney cancer. The CDR3 bases are TGTGCCAGCAGCGTAGGTACTAGCGGGACCCAAGAGACCCAGTACTTC. Amino acid sequence: CASSVGTSGTQETQYF.